The text below deals with one T cell receptor beta chain. The target antigen is unknown. As defined, naive CD8 cells were CD45RO-negative and positively selected for CCR7, with terminally differentiated effector memory CD45RA+ cells excluded. The data are from a study of shared clonotypes between healthy human individuals. In the study overall: Each donor contributed plates that comprised three CD4 naive, three CD4 memory, two CD8 naive and one CD8 memory. Study results and limitations: A handful of donors showed sharing of approximately 5% of naive CD4 clonotypes.

This CDR3 comprises 14 residues. The V gene's germline CDR1 is SGHTA and CDR2 FQGNSA. Trimming pared 5 bases from V and 5 bases from J, leaving 16 bases between. Only in-frame clones appear in the TCRdb table, and some are missing; sequencing was by immunoSEQ multiplex PCR. The sample gives around 2,000,000 clones, roughly 95% of which show up once; 1.2% is in the top ten. The sample was naive CD8+ T cells sorted from blood. The gene calls are TRBV7-2 and TRBJ2-7, with D tentatively TRBD2 (5 bases). The sequence derives from a man younger than 35 in good health. CDR3 amino acids: CASSEDSLLNEQYF. CDR3 nucleotides: TGTGCCAGCAGCGAGGACTCACTACTCAACGAGCAGTACTTC.